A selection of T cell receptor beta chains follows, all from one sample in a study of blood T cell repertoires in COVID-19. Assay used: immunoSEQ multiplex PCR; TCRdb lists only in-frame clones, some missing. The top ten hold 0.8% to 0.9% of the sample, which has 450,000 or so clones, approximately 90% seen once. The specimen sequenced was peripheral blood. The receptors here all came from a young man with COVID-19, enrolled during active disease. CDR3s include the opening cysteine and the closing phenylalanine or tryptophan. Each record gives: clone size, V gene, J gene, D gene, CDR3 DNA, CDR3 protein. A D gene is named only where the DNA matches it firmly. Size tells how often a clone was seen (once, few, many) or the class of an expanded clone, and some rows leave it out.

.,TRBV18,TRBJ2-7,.,TGTGCCAGCCCGTTGCGGACTTCTACCTACGAGCAGTACTTC,CASPLRTSTYEQYF
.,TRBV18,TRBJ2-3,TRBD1,TGTGCCAGCTCACCAATAATTCAAACAGGGGGCCGCGCAGATACGCAGTATTTT,CASSPIIQTGGRADTQYF
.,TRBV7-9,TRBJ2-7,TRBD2,TGTGCCAGCAGCTTAGACGGGGGGGACGAGCAGTACTTC,CASSLDGGDEQYF
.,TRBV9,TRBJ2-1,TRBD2,TGTGCCAGCAGCGCGAACCCGACTAGCGGGGGATACAATGAGCAGTTCTTC,CASSANPTSGGYNEQFF
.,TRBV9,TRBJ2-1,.,TGTGCCAGCAGCGTAGTCGCTAGCCCCCCGGATGAGCAGTTCTTC,CASSVVASPPDEQFF
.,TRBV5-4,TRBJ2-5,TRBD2,TGTGCCAGCAGCAGTGGTGGAGCGGGACCCCAAGAGACCCAGTACTTC,CASSSGGAGPQETQYF
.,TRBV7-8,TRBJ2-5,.,TGTGCCAGCAGCTTGGGGGCAGGTCAGGGCTGGGAGACCCAGTACTTC,CASSLGAGQGWETQYF
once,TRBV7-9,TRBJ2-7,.,TGTGCCAGCAGCTTACCCCGCCGGGACTCCACCTCCTACGAGCAGTACTTC,CASSLPRRDSTSYEQYF
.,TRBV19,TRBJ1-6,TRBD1,TGTGCCAGTAGGCGACAGGGAGATTCACCCCTCCACTTT,CASRRQGDSPLHF
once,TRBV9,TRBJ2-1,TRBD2,TGTGCCAGCAGCGCGCGACTAGCGGGGGCCTTCTCCTACAATGAGCAGTTCTTC,CASSARLAGAFSYNEQFF
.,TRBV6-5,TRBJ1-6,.,TGTGCCAGCAGTTACTCAAACAGGGAGAGGTCACCCCTCCACTTT,CASSYSNRERSPLHF
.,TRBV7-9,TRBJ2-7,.,TGTGCCAGCAGCCCAGCGGGTAGATTGTACGAGCAGTACTTC,CASSPAGRLYEQYF
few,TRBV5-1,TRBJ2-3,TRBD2,TGCGCCAGCAGCGGGGGGGTTAACACAGATACGCAGTATTTT,CASSGGVNTDTQYF
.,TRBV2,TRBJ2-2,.,TGTGCCAGCAGTGTGTCGCAGGGGTACACCGGGGAGCTGTTTTTT,CASSVSQGYTGELFF
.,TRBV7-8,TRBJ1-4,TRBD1,TGTGCCAGCAGCCCACGGACAGGGTTGATTGAAAAACTGTTTTTT,CASSPRTGLIEKLFF
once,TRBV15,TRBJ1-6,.,TGTGCCACCGGGCAGGGGAGGGATTCACCCCTCCACTTT,CATGQGRDSPLHF
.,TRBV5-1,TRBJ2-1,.,TGCGCCAGCAGCTTGGCCGTATCAGTCTCCTACAATGAGCAGTTCTTC,CASSLAVSVSYNEQFF
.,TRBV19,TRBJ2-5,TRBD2,TGTGCCAGTACCTCTGGGTGGGAGGGGACCCAGTACTTC,CASTSGWEGTQYF
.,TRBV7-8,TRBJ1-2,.,TGTGCCAGCAGCCCAAGCTCCCCCTATGGCTACACCTTC,CASSPSSPYGYTF
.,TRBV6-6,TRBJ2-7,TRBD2,TGTGCCAGCAGTTACGAAAGGCTAGCGGTAGGCGAGCAGTACTTC,CASSYERLAVGEQYF
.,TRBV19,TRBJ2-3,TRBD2,TGTGCCAGTAGTATAGATTCGGGACTAGCGGTGACCACAGATACGCAGTATTTT,CASSIDSGLAVTTDTQYF
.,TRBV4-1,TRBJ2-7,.,TGCGCCAGCAGCCAAGAGAGAGGCTACGAGCAGTACTTC,CASSQERGYEQYF
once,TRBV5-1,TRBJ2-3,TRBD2,TGCGCCAGCAGCTTGTTCGGGACTACCCACACAGATACGCAGTATTTT,CASSLFGTTHTDTQYF